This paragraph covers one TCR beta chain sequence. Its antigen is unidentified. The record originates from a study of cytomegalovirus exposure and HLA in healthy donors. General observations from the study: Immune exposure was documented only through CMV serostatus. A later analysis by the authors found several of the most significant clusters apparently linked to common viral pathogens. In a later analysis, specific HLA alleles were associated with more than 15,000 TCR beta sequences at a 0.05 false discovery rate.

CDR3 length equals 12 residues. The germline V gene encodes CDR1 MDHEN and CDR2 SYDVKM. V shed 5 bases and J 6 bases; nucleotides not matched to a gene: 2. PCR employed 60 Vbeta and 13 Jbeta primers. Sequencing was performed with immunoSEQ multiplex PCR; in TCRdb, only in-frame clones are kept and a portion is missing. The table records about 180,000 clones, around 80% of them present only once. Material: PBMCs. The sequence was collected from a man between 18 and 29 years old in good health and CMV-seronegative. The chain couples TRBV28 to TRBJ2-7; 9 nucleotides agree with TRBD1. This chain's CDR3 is CASSGTGTEQYF. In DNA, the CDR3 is TGTGCCAGCAGTGGGACAGGGACCGAGCAGTACTTC.